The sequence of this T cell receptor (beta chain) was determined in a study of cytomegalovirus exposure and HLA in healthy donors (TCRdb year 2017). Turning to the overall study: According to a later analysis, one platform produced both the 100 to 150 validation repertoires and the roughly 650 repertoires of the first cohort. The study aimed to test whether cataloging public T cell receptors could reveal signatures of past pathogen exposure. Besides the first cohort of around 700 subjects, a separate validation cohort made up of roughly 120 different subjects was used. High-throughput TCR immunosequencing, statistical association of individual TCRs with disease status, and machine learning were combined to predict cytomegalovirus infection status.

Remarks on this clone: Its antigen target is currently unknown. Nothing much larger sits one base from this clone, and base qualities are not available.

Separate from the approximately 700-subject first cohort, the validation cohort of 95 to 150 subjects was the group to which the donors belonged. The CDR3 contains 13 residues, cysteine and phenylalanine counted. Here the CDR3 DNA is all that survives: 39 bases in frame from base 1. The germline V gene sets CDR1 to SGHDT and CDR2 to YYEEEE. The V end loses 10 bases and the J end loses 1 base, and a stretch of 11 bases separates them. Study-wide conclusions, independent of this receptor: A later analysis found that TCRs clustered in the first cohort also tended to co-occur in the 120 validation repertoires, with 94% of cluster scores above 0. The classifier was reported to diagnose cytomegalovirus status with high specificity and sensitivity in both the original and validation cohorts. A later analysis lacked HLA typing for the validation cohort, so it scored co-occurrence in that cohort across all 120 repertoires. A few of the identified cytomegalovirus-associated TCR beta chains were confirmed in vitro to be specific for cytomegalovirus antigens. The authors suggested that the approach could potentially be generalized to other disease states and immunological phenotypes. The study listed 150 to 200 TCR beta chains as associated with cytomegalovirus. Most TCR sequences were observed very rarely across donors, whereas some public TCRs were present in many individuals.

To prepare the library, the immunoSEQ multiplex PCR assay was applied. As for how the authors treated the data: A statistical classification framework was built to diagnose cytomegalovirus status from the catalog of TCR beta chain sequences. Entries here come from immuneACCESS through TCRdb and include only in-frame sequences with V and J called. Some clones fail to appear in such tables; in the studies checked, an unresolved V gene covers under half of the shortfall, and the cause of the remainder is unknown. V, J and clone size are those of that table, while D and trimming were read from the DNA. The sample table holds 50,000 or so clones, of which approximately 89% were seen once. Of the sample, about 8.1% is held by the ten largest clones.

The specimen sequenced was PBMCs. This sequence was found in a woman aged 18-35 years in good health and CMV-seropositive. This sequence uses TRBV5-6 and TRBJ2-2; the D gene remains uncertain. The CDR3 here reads CASRAMNTGELFF. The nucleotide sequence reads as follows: TGTGCCTCCCGAGCAATGAACACCGGGGAGCTGTTTTTT.